This TCR beta chain is drawn from a study of T cell responses to AZD1222 COVID-19 vaccine. Turning to the study itself: The analysis combined second doses at about 4 or about 12 weeks. Study-wide results and limits: Spike-spanning, vaccine-associated CD4 TCRs were dominant at 160-218 and 743-854.

The assay was immunoSEQ multiplex PCR, and TCRdb's table has in-frame clones only and misses some. The table shows 150,000 or so clones, with approximately 90% occurring only once. Concerning this clone: No antigen is known for it.

The material sequenced was peripheral blood, taken on day 0 of AZD1222 vaccination. This receptor was obtained from an adult in good health.

This CDR3 reads CASSQALSYNSPLHF. The CDR3 DNA is TGTGCCAGCAGCCAAGCCCTCTCCTATAATTCACCCCTCCACTTT. The rearrangement uses TRBV5-4 and TRBJ1-6; no firm D call. The germline CDR1 and CDR2 sequences are SGHNT and YYREEE (reference sequence). With 4 bases removed from V and 0 bases from J, the gap between germline ends came to 8 bases. The CDR3 loop spans 15 amino acids.